This T cell receptor (beta chain) stems from a study of CD8 T cells in ankylosing spondylitis. This clonotype was counted at least ten times. With 0 bases removed from V and 7 bases from J, the gap between germline ends came to 14 bases. Germline values: CDR1 GTSNPN, CDR2 SVGIG (reference sequence). The CDR3 runs to 14 residues. TCRdb redid the calling of the 5' RACE reads with MiXCR, one entry per CDR3 protein. The sample lists 100,000 to 150,000 distinct CDR3 sequences, roughly 6.6% seen once, with 12% in the top ten. The chain recombines TRBV30 with TRBJ2-3, with D possibly matching TRBD2 (5 bases). Sequenced: blood, either unsorted or a sorted T cell fraction (not recorded which). This TCR came from a male donor with ankylosing spondylitis or in good health (not recorded which). CDR3 sequence: CAWSVPRLRNTQYF. CDR3 nucleotide sequence: TGTGCCTGGAGTGTACCCCGACTACGCAATACGCAGTATTTT.